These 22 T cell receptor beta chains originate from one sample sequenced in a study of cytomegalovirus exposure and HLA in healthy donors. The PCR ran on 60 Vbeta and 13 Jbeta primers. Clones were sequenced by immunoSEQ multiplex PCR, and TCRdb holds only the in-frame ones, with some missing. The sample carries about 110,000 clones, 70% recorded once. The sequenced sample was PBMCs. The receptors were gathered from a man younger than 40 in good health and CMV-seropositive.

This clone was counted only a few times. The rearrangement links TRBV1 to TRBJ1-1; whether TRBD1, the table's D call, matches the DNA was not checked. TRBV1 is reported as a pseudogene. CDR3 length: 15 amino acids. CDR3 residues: CTSSQGWTANTEAFF. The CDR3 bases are TGCACCAGCAGCCAAGGGTGGACAGCGAACACTGAAGCTTTCTTT.

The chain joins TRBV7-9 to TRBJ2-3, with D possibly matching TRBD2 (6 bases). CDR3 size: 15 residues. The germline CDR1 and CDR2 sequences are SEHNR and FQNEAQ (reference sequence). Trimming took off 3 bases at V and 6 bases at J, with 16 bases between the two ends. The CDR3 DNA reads TGTGCCAGCAGCTTCGGCGGGGCCCTTCCCGATACGCAGTATTTT. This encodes CASSFGGALPDTQYF.

As DNA, the CDR3 is TGTGCCAGCAGTGACGAGACAGGGGCCTATGGAAAACTGTTTTTT. Its protein product is CASSDETGAYGKLFF. The rearrangement links TRBV6-6 to TRBJ1-4; 8 nucleotides align to TRBD1. This CDR3 is 15 amino acids long. Trimming removed 5 bases from V and 10 bases from J; junction bases left unmatched: 12. CDR1 is MNHNY, CDR2 SVGAGI, per germline (reference sequence).

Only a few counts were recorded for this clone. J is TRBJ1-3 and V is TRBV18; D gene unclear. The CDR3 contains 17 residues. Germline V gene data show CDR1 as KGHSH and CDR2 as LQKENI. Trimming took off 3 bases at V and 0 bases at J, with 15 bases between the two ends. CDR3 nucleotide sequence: TGTGCCAGCTCACCCATGACTTTTTGGAGCTCTGGAAACACCATATATTTT. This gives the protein CASSPMTFWSSGNTIYF.

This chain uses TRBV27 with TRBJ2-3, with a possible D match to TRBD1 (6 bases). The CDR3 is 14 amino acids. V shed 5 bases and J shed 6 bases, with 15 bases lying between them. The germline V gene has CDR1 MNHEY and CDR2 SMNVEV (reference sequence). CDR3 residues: CASSRGNDFDTQYF. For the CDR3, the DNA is TGTGCCAGCAGTAGGGGGAACGATTTTGATACGCAGTATTTT.

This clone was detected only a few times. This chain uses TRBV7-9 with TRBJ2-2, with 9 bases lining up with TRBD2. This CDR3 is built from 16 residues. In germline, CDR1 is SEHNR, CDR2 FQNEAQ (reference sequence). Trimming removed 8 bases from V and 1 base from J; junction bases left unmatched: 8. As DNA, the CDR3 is TGTGCCAGCTCGTCGGGTAGCGGGGGGAACACCGGGGAGCTGTTTTTT. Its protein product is CASSSGSGGNTGELFF.

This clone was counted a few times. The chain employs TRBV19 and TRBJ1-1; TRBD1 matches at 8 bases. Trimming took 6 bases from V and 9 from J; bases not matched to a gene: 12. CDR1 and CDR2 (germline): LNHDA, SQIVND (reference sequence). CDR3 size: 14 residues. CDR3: CASRNRQGFGQAFF. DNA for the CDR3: TGTGCCAGTAGGAATCGACAGGGGTTTGGGCAAGCTTTCTTT.

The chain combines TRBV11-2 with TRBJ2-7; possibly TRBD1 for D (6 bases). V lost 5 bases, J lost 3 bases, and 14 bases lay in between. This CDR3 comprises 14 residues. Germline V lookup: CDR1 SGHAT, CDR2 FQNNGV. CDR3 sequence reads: CASSGTQGYYEQYF. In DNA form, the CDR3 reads TGTGCCAGCAGCGGAACACAGGGATACTACGAGCAGTACTTC.

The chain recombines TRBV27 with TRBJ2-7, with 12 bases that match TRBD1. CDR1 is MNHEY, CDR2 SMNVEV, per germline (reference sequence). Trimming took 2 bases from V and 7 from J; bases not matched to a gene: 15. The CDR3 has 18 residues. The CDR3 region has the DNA TGTGCCAGCAGTTTAACTATCCGGGACAGGGGGCGCTTGGGGGAGCAGTACGTC. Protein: CASSLTIRDRGRLGEQYV.

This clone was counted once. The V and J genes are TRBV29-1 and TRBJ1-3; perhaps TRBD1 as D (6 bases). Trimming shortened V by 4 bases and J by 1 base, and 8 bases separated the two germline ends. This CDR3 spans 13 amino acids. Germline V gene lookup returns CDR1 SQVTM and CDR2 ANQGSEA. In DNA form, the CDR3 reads TGCAGCGTTGCCGGACAGTCTGGAAACACCATATATTTT. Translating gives CSVAGQSGNTIYF.

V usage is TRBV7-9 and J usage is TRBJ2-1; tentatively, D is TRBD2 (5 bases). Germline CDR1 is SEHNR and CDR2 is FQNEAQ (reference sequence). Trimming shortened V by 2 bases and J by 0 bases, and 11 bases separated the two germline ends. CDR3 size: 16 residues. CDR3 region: CASSLMATSSYNEQFF. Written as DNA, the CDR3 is TGTGCCAGCAGCTTAATGGCTACTAGCTCCTACAATGAGCAGTTCTTC.

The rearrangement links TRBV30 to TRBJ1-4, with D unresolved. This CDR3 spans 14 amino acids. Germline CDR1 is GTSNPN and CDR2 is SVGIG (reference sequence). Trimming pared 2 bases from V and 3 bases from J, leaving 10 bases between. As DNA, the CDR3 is TGTGCCTGGAGTACACGAGGAGCTAATGAAAAACTGTTTTTT. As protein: CAWSTRGANEKLFF.

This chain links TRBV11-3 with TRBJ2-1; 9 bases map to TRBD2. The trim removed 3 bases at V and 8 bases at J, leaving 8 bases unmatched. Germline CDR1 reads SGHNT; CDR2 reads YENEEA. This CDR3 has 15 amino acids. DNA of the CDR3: TGTGCCAGCAGCTTTCTAGCGGGACCGGGGGATGAGCAGTTCTTC. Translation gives CASSFLAGPGDEQFF.

This CDR3 is CASSLGTGNGLATDTQYF. In DNA, the CDR3 is TGCGCCAGCAGCTTGGGCACAGGGAATGGACTAGCGACAGATACGCAGTATTTT. This chain joins TRBV5-1 and TRBJ2-3, with 9 bases fitting TRBD2. This CDR3 has 18 amino acids. The J segment lost 3 bases and the V segment lost 0 bases, leaving 11 bases of the junction unmatched. Germline CDR1 SGHRS, CDR2 YFSETQ.

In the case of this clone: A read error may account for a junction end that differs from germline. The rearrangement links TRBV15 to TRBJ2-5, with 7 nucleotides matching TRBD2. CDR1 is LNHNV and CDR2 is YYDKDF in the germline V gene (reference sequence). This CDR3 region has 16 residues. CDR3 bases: TGTGCCACCAGCAGAGATCGAGGGACTACCCAAGCGACCCAGTACTTC. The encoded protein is CATSRDRGTTQATQYF.

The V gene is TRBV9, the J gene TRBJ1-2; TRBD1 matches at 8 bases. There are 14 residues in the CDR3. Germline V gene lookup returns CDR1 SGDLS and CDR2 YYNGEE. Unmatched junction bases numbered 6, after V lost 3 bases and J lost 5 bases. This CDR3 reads CASSDGQGIYGYTF. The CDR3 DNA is TGTGCCAGCAGCGACGGACAGGGTATTTATGGCTACACCTTC.

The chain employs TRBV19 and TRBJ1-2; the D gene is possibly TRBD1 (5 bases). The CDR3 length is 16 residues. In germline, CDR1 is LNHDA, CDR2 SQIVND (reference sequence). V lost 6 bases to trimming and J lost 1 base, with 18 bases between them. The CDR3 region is CASSPNPGRGNYGYTF. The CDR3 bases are TGTGCCAGTAGCCCAAACCCCGGTAGGGGTAACTATGGCTACACCTTC. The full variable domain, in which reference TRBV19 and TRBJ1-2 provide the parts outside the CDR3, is DGGITQSPKYLFRKEGQNVTLSCEQNLNHDAMYWYRQDPGQGLRLIYYSQIVNDFQKGDIAEGYSVSREKKESFPLTVTSAQKNPTAFYLCASSPNPGRGNYGYTFGSGTRLTVV.

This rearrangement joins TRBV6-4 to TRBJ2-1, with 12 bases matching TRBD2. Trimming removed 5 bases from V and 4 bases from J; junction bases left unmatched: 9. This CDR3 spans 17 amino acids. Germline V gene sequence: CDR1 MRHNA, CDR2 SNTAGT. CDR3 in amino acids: CASSRGPSGRGYNEQFF. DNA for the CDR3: TGTGCCAGCAGTCGGGGGCCTAGCGGGAGGGGATACAATGAGCAGTTCTTC.

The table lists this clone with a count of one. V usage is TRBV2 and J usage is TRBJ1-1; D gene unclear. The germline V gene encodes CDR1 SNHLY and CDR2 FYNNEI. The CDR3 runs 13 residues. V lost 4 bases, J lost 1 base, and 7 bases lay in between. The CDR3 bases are TGTGCCAGCAGTGCAGGCAGGAACACTGAAGCTTTCTTT. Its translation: CASSAGRNTEAFF.

The CDR3, as DNA: TGTGCCAGCAGGTGGACAGGGGGTGGGGAAAAACTGTTTTTT. Translated: CASRWTGGGEKLFF. This chain joins TRBV28 and TRBJ1-4; 10 positions match TRBD1. Germline CDR1 is MDHEN and CDR2 is SYDVKM. J was trimmed by 8 bases and V by 6 bases; bases with no gene match: 6. The CDR3 runs 14 residues.

The CDR3 region is CSVDIETGGEEAFF. The CDR3 DNA sequence: TGCAGCGTTGATATAGAAACAGGGGGCGAGGAAGCTTTCTTT. The chain carries TRBV29-1 and TRBJ1-1, with 9 bases aligning to TRBD1. The germline gives CDR1 SQVTM, CDR2 ANQGSEA. The ends lost 3 bases at V and 8 bases at J; junction bases unmatched: 10. The CDR3 sequence is 14 residues long.

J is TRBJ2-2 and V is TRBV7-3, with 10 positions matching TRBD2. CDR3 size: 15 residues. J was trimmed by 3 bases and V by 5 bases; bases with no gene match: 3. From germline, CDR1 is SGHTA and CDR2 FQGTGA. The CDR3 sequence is CASSASGGDTGELFF. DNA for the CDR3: TGTGCCAGCAGCGCCAGCGGGGGGGACACCGGGGAGCTGTTTTTT.